Shown below are 16 T cell receptor beta chains from a single sample sequenced in a study of T cell repertoires in cytomegalovirus infection. MiXCR was run by TCRdb on the reads, yielding one entry per CDR3 protein. The data hold roughly 230,000 distinct CDR3 sequences, with about 20% observed a single time. The sample taken for sequencing was CD8+ T cells from PBMCs. These receptors were taken from a human donor in good health (CMV status not recorded). Some clones in this sample may be carry-over from other donors' samples.

A few counts support this clonotype. V gene TRBV19 combines with J gene TRBJ2-6; D might be TRBD1 (5 bases). This CDR3 is 15 amino acids long. Looked up from germline, CDR1 is LNHDA and CDR2 is SQIVND (reference sequence). V lost 2 bases to trimming and J lost 2 bases, with 7 bases between them. Here the CDR3 DNA reads TGTGCCAGTAGTATACAGGGAACTGGGGCCAACGTCCTGACTTTC. As protein: CASSIQGTGANVLTF.

The V call is TRBV5-5, the J call TRBJ1-1, with D possibly TRBD1 on 6 matching bases. The CDR3 has 12 residues. V lost 0 bases and J 7 bases, leaving 7 bases between the germline ends. Germline loops: CDR1 SGHKS, CDR2 YYEKEE (reference sequence). The CDR3 here is CASSLGQVEAFF. The CDR3 DNA sequence: TGTGCCAGCAGCTTGGGACAGGTTGAAGCTTTCTTT. The whole variable domain, filled in from reference TRBV5-5 and TRBJ1-1, reads DAGVTQSPTHLIKTRGQQVTLRCSPISGHKSVSWYQQVLGQGPQFIFQYYEKEERGRGNFPDRFSARQFPNYSSELNVNALLLGDSALYLCASSLGQVEAFFGQGTRLTVV.

The chain carries TRBV6-6 and TRBJ2-1; 9 positions agree with TRBD2. The CDR3 contains 14 residues. V lost 3 bases to trimming and J lost 9 bases; unmatched junction nucleotides: 6. CDR1 is MNHNY, CDR2 SVGAGI, per germline (reference sequence). The CDR3 nucleotides are TGTGCCAGCAGTTATACGGGACTAGCAAGTGAGCAGTTCTTC. Residues: CASSYTGLASEQFF.

The chain has TRBV15 and TRBJ2-7, with 10 bases matching TRBD1. CDR1 is LNHNV and CDR2 is YYDKDF in the germline V gene (reference sequence). There are 14 residues in the CDR3. V was clipped by 5 bases and J by 5 bases; unmatched bases: 6. The CDR3 nucleotides read TGTGCCACCAGCGAAGACAGGGGGCGAGACGAGCAGTACTTC. Translation: CATSEDRGRDEQYF.

V gene TRBV24-1 combines with J gene TRBJ1-1; TRBD1 matches at 7 bases. The CDR3 loop spans 16 amino acids. V was pared by 0 bases and J by 3 bases, with 6 bases of the junction left unmatched. Germline CDR1 is KGHDR and CDR2 is SFDVKD. The CDR3 DNA follows: TGTGCCACCAGTGATTTGTTTGGGGACAGACACACTGAAGCTTTCTTT. It codes for CATSDLFGDRHTEAFF.

J is TRBJ1-2 and V is TRBV29-1; D ambiguous. CDR3 size: 11 residues. Trimming took off 7 bases at V and 5 bases at J, with 11 bases between the two ends. Germline V gives CDR1 SQVTM, CDR2 ANQGSEA. The CDR3, as DNA: TGCAGCGGGAATGACATGTATGGCTACACCTTC. The encoded protein is CSGNDMYGYTF.

V and J are TRBV28 and TRBJ2-7; D remains unclear. The CDR3 totals 13 residues. With 6 bases removed from V and 3 bases from J, the gap between germline ends came to 12 bases. Germline CDR1 reads MDHEN; CDR2 reads SYDVKM. The chain's CDR3 is CASRPRPDYEQYF. DNA for the CDR3: TGTGCCAGCAGACCTCGACCGGACTACGAGCAGTACTTC.

This clonotype has more than one count but fewer than ten. The CDR3 sequence: CSAREAGYNEQFF. DNA of the CDR3: TGCAGTGCTAGGGAAGCGGGGTACAATGAGCAGTTCTTC. This rearrangement joins TRBV20-1 to TRBJ2-1, with 7 bases matching TRBD2. V shed 3 bases and J 4 bases; nucleotides not matched to a gene: 3. Germline V CDR1 and CDR2: DFQATT, SNEGSKA (reference sequence). CDR3 length: 13 residues.

V gene TRBV29-1 combines with J gene TRBJ1-1; D possibly corresponds to TRBD1 (6 bases). The V gene lost 6 bases and the J gene lost 5 bases, with 13 bases spanning the gap. Germline V gene data show CDR1 as SQVTM and CDR2 as ANQGSEA. The CDR3 consists of 12 residues. In DNA form, the CDR3 reads TGCAGCGTCCGACATCAGGGGACTGAAGCTTTCTTT. Amino acids: CSVRHQGTEAFF.

This sequence joins TRBV7-9 and TRBJ1-2; possibly TRBD1 for D (5 bases). The CDR3 is 15 amino acids. Trimming stripped 5 bases from V and 2 bases from J, with 15 bases between. Per the germline V gene, CDR1 is SEHNR and CDR2 is FQNEAQ (reference sequence). CDR3 DNA: TGTGCCAGCAGCGGAACCGGGACGGTAAACTATGGCTACACCTTC. Translation gives CASSGTGTVNYGYTF.

This clonotype has at least ten counts. The rearrangement joins TRBV28 to TRBJ2-5, with TRBD1 matching 7 bases. CDR3 size: 14 residues. With V trimmed by 7 bases and J by 4 bases, 9 bases remained unmatched. Germline V gene sequence: CDR1 MDHEN, CDR2 SYDVKM. In DNA, the CDR3 is TGTGCCAGCACCCGGACAGGACCGGGAGAGACCCAGTACTTC. Encoded protein: CASTRTGPGETQYF.

This clonotype was counted a few times. The chain uses TRBV29-1 and TRBJ1-1; D remains ambiguous. Germline values: CDR1 SQVTM, CDR2 ANQGSEA. This CDR3 region has 11 residues. Trimming shortened V by 6 bases and J by 8 bases, and 13 bases separated the two germline ends. CDR3 nucleotides: TGCAGCGTCCGAGTTGCCGGAGAAGCTTTCTTT. Translation: CSVRVAGEAFF.

This clonotype turned up a few times. The gene calls are TRBV29-1 and TRBJ1-1; maybe TRBD1 (5 bases). CDR1 SQVTM and CDR2 ANQGSEA come from the germline V gene. This CDR3 has 13 residues. Trimming cost V 1 base and J 1 base, with 7 bases left between them. CDR3 in amino acids: CSVEAGTNTEAFF. CDR3 DNA sequence: TGCAGCGTTGAAGCAGGGACGAACACTGAAGCTTTCTTT.

This clonotype was detected ten times or more. The chain combines TRBV5-4 with TRBJ1-2; a weak D match, TRBD1 (5 bases). V was shortened by 4 bases and J by 3 bases, with 7 bases between the two germline ends. Per the germline V gene, CDR1 is SGHNT and CDR2 is YYREEE (reference sequence). This CDR3 is 12 amino acids long. The DNA for the CDR3 is TGTGCCAGCAGCGGGGACGACTATGGCTACACCTTC. Translated: CASSGDDYGYTF.

This clonotype was recorded a few times. The chain joins TRBV6-6 to TRBJ1-2; D might be TRBD1 (6 bases). The CDR3 covers 17 residues. Germline V lookup: CDR1 MNHNY, CDR2 SVGAGI (reference sequence). The V end lost 6 bases, the J end lost 0 bases, and 20 bases lay between the germline ends. The CDR3 sequence is CASRSDRPERANYGYTF. The CDR3 nucleotides are TGTGCCAGCAGATCCGACAGGCCCGAGCGGGCTAACTATGGCTACACCTTC.

V is TRBV20-1 and J is TRBJ1-1; D not resolved. Trimming took off 0 bases at V and 0 bases at J, with 8 bases between the two ends. The germline V gene has CDR1 DFQATT and CDR2 SNEGSKA (reference sequence). The CDR3 sequence is 14 residues long. The CDR3 coding sequence is TGCAGTGCTAGAGATGGTAGGATGAACACTGAAGCTTTCTTT. Translation gives CSARDGRMNTEAFF.